This T cell receptor (beta chain) was captured by sequencing in a study of graft-versus-host responses after intestinal transplantation. This table comes from immunoSEQ multiplex PCR, and its TCRdb copy is limited to in-frame clones, with some not included. The data show about 21,000 clones, 50% to 65% seen once. The ends lost 3 bases at V and 6 bases at J; junction bases unmatched: 0. Germline CDR1 and CDR2: KGHSH and LQKENI. The CDR3 runs to 12 residues. General study findings and limits: The study found high graft-versus-host to host-versus-graft clonal ratios in allografts of patients with graft-donor T cell macrochimerism. Present in recipient marrow, GvH clones included some that appeared first in ileum or blood.

The responders that had proliferated, CFSE-low CD3+CD4+ and CD3+CD8+ cells, were sorted after the reaction. Here the sequenced sample was alloreactive CD4+ T cells from a mixed lymphocyte reaction culture, taken before intestinal transplant. Subset indicated: CFSE-low proliferating T cells sorted from approximately 6-day pre-transplant mixed lymphocyte reaction (GvH or HvG direction). The TCR sequence derives from a human patient who received an intestinal transplant. The chain carries TRBV18 and TRBJ1-2; the match to TRBD1 covers 8 bases. The CDR3 region has the DNA TGTGCCAGCTCACCGACAGGGGATGGCTACACCTTC. Its protein is CASSPTGDGYTF.